One and the same sample provided the 9 T cell receptor beta chains below, sequenced in a study of shared clonotypes between healthy human individuals. CD45RO-negative cells were positively selected for CCR7, leaving out terminally differentiated effector memory CD45RA+ cells. TCRdb's table, derived via immunoSEQ multiplex PCR, lists solely in-frame clones and lacks some. The sample records under 1 million clones, roughly 92% being singletons. The specimen sequenced was naive CD8+ T cells sorted from blood. These receptors all stem from a man younger than 40 in good health.

This chain uses TRBV9 with TRBJ2-3, with D uncertain. V shed 0 bases and J shed 4 bases, with 9 bases lying between them. CDR1 is SGDLS, CDR2 YYNGEE, per germline. CDR3 length: 14 residues. CDR3 in DNA: TGTGCCAGCAGCGTAGGCAGTGGCGCAGATACGCAGTATTTT. Its translation is CASSVGSGADTQYF. Complete variable domain (other parts from reference TRBV9 and TRBJ2-3): DSGVTQTPKHLITATGQRVTLRCSPRSGDLSVYWYQQSLDQGLQFLIQYYNGEERAKGNILERFSAQQFPDLHSELNLSSLELGDSALYFCASSVGSGADTQYFGPGTRLTVL.

The chain employs TRBV7-8 and TRBJ2-1; TRBD1 is a possible D gene (6 bases). Germline CDR1 and CDR2: SGHVS and FQNEAQ. This CDR3 contains 15 residues. Between the trimmed V and J ends, which lost 5 bases and 3 bases, there was a span of 14 bases. CDR3 sequence (DNA): TGTGCCAGCAGCGCCCCGGGACAAAACTACAATGAGCAGTTCTTC. It translates to CASSAPGQNYNEQFF.

This clone was observed a few times. CDR3 sequence: CASSHARDRGTGEQYF. The CDR3 DNA follows: TGTGCCAGCAGCCACGCCCGGGACAGGGGAACAGGCGAGCAGTACTTC. This chain uses TRBV7-9 with TRBJ2-7; TRBD1 matches at 10 bases. The CDR3 has 16 amino acids. Germline V gives CDR1 SEHNR, CDR2 FQNEAQ (reference sequence). The junction had 13 bases not matched to a gene; V was cut back by 5 bases and J by 6 bases.

This chain connects TRBV6-6 to TRBJ1-1; no clear D. Germline V lookup: CDR1 MNHNY, CDR2 SVGAGI (reference sequence). The CDR3 is 16 residues long. V was shortened by 0 bases and J by 0 bases, with 11 bases between the two germline ends. CDR3 coding DNA: TGTGCCAGCAGTTACTCACGGGAGGGCTTGAACACTGAAGCTTTCTTT. Its translation: CASSYSREGLNTEAFF.

In the case of this clone: Mismatch with germline at one junction end may stem from a read error. This chain joins TRBV27 and TRBJ1-4; 10 bases fit TRBD1. The CDR3 has 18 amino acids. CDR1 and CDR2 (germline): MNHEY, SMNVEV (reference sequence). The CDR3 DNA follows: TGTGCCACCAGTGTCGGATCGGGACAGGGGAATACTAATGAAAAACTGTTTTTT. Translated: CATSVGSGQGNTNEKLFF.

The gene calls are TRBV7-2 and TRBJ2-2; TRBD2 agrees at 7 bases. CDR1 is SGHTA and CDR2 is FQGNSA in the germline V gene. The CDR3 loop spans 15 amino acids. V was clipped by 3 bases and J by 5 bases; unmatched bases: 6. The CDR3 sequence: CASSFEAGRTGELFF. The DNA of the CDR3 is TGTGCCAGCAGCTTCGAGGCCGGGAGGACCGGGGAGCTGTTTTTT.

The J gene is TRBJ2-5, the V gene TRBV14; D gene uncertain. Germline V gene data show CDR1 as SGHDN and CDR2 as FVKESK. V was trimmed by 1 base and J by 1 base, leaving 13 bases between them. This CDR3 has 16 amino acids. Written as DNA, the CDR3 is TGTGCCAGCAGCCAAGCAAGAAGGGTTGGCCAAGAGACCCAGTACTTC. Residues: CASSQARRVGQETQYF. Drawing the rest from reference TRBV14 and TRBJ2-5, the complete variable domain is EAGVTQFPSHSVIEKGQTVTLRCDPISGHDNLYWYRRVMGKEIKFLLHFVKESKQDESGMPNNRFLAERTGGTYSTLKVQPAELEDSGVYFCASSQARRVGQETQYFGPGTRLLVL.

A word on this clone: This sample includes further DNA sequences coding for the same CDR3. The chain employs TRBV28 and TRBJ2-7; no clear D. V was pared by 6 bases and J by 0 bases, with 3 bases between. Germline CDR1 MDHEN, CDR2 SYDVKM. The CDR3 runs 11 residues. This chain's CDR3 is CASRSSYEQYF. CDR3 sequence (DNA): TGTGCCAGCAGGAGCTCCTACGAGCAGTACTTC.

The CDR3 DNA reads as TGTGCCAGCAGTGAATGGGGGGCTCGAGCCTACGAGCAGTACTTC. Translating it yields CASSEWGARAYEQYF. The J gene is TRBJ2-7, the V gene TRBV2; D may be TRBD1 or TRBD2 (6 bases each). Germline CDR1 reads SNHLY; CDR2 reads FYNNEI. V lost 2 bases and J lost 2, with 13 bases in between. This CDR3 comprises 15 residues.